The 19 T cell receptor beta chains reported below all come from one sample, sequenced in a study of identifying expanded T cells in peripheral blood. Profiling relied on immunoSEQ multiplex PCR, and the TCRdb table lists in-frame clones only, not all of them. This sample has around 100,000 clones, with more than 70% found just once. Sequenced input: blood. These receptors originate from a person aged 18 to 75 in good health.

The chain joins TRBV19 to TRBJ2-7, with 7 positions matching TRBD1. The length of the CDR3 is 14 residues. The trim removed 7 bases at V and 3 bases at J, leaving 9 bases unmatched. The V gene's germline CDR1 is LNHDA and CDR2 SQIVND (reference sequence). Here the CDR3 reads CASKGSAGGYEQYF. DNA for the CDR3: TGTGCCAGTAAGGGTTCCGCAGGGGGCTACGAGCAGTACTTC.

The chain joins TRBV30 to TRBJ2-3; D possibly corresponds to TRBD2 (5 bases). The length of the CDR3 is 13 residues. V lost 3 bases to trimming and J lost 4 bases, with 11 bases between them. The germline CDR1 and CDR2 sequences are GTSNPN and SVGIG (reference sequence). The CDR3 bases are TGTGCCTGGAGGGCCCCGGGGTCAGATACGCAGTATTTT. This translates into CAWRAPGSDTQYF.

The chain carries TRBV11-2 and TRBJ1-2; TRBD1 is a possible D gene (5 bases). Germline V lookup: CDR1 SGHAT, CDR2 FQNNGV. V lost 8 bases and J lost 0, with 7 bases in between. The CDR3 covers 12 residues. CDR3 region: CASGHTNYGYTF. The DNA for the CDR3 is TGTGCCAGCGGACATACTAACTATGGCTACACCTTC.

V and J are TRBV7-9 and TRBJ1-1, with D possibly being TRBD1 (6 bases). The CDR3 contains 15 residues. Germline values: CDR1 SEHNR, CDR2 FQNEAQ (reference sequence). V was shortened by 1 base and J by 14 bases, with 23 bases between the two germline ends. CDR3 protein: CASSLGPERQAYLFF. CDR3 DNA: TGTGCCAGCAGCTTAGGACCTGAGCGACAGGCCTATTTATTCTTT.

The chain combines TRBV18 with TRBJ2-3; 8 positions agree with TRBD1. The trim removed 6 bases at V and 1 base at J, leaving 9 bases unmatched. The CDR3 length is 16 residues. CDR1 and CDR2 from the germline V gene are KGHSH and LQKENI. CDR3 sequence reads: CASSTPAGQGTDTQYF. Here the CDR3 DNA reads TGTGCCAGCTCGACACCGGCGGGACAGGGCACAGATACGCAGTATTTT.

This chain connects TRBV15 to TRBJ2-3, with 14 nucleotides matching TRBD2. The CDR3 loop spans 17 amino acids. From germline, CDR1 is LNHNV and CDR2 YYDKDF (reference sequence). The trim removed 3 bases at V and 4 bases at J, leaving 6 bases unmatched. The CDR3: CATSRTSGRGGADTQYF. The CDR3 nucleotides are TGTGCCACCAGCAGGACTAGCGGGAGGGGGGGTGCAGATACGCAGTATTTT.

The genes are TRBV7-2 and TRBJ1-1; 9 bases fit TRBD1. Germline trimming cut 0 bases from V and 4 bases from J; bases unmatched to any gene: 6. CDR1 and CDR2 (germline): SGHTA, FQGNSA. The CDR3 has 16 residues. In nucleotides, the CDR3 is TGTGCCAGCAGCTTAGCAACAGGGGGCGCGGGCACTGAAGCTTTCTTT. As protein: CASSLATGGAGTEAFF.

V usage is TRBV9 and J usage is TRBJ2-4; 11 bases fit TRBD2. The CDR3 covers 16 residues. Germline assignment: CDR1 SGDLS and CDR2 YYNGEE. The V segment lost 0 bases and the J segment 6 bases; nucleotides outside the gene matches: 5. Written as DNA, the CDR3 is TGTGCCAGCAGCGTAGGGCTAGCGGGAGGCCTAAACATTCAGTACTTC. This translates into CASSVGLAGGLNIQYF.

The rearrangement links TRBV28 to TRBJ2-2, with 7 positions matching TRBD2. Trimming took 7 bases from V and 0 from J; bases not matched to a gene: 5. The CDR3 sequence is 15 residues long. CDR1 and CDR2 (germline): MDHEN, SYDVKM. CDR3 nucleotide sequence: TGTGCCAGCATCTCGGGGGGAACGAACACCGGGGAGCTGTTTTTT. It yields the protein CASISGGTNTGELFF.

The rearrangement joins TRBV11-2 to TRBJ1-1; D might be TRBD1 (6 bases). This CDR3 region has 13 residues. Trimming shortened V by 5 bases and J by 5 bases, and 12 bases separated the two germline ends. Germline V gene data show CDR1 as SGHAT and CDR2 as FQNNGV. The CDR3: CASSRAGETEAFF. Here the CDR3 DNA reads TGTGCCAGCAGCCGCGCAGGGGAGACTGAAGCTTTCTTT.

This chain connects TRBV25-1 to TRBJ2-3; no reliable D call. In germline, CDR1 is MGHDK, CDR2 SYGVNS. Between the trimmed V and J ends, which lost 2 bases and 6 bases, there was a span of 9 bases. This CDR3 contains 13 residues. The CDR3 DNA reads as TGTGCCAGCAGTGAAATGGTCACGGATACGCAGTATTTT. It specifies CASSEMVTDTQYF.

The chain couples TRBV5-1 to TRBJ2-7; 10 positions match TRBD2. Germline V lookup: CDR1 SGHRS, CDR2 YFSETQ. The V gene end was trimmed by 4 bases and the J gene end by 0 bases; junction bases not matched to a gene: 4. The CDR3 sequence is 15 residues long. CDR3 residues: CASSLLAGGSYEQYF. DNA of the CDR3: TGCGCCAGCAGCCTATTAGCGGGAGGCTCCTACGAGCAGTACTTC.

The chain carries TRBV28 and TRBJ2-1; D tentatively fits TRBD1 or TRBD2 (5 bases each). Trimming left V 6 bases short and J 13 bases short, with 19 bases between. Germline lookup yields CDR1 MDHEN and CDR2 SYDVKM. The CDR3 is made up of 13 amino acids. The CDR3 DNA follows: TGTGCCAGCAGCGGGCTGGGGGAGAGGAACCAGTTCTTC. This codes for CASSGLGERNQFF.

The chain carries TRBV19 and TRBJ2-3; 10 bases are shared with TRBD2. Germline V gives CDR1 LNHDA, CDR2 SQIVND (reference sequence). V lost 10 bases and J lost 7; bases outside the gene matches: 11. The CDR3 covers 14 residues. The CDR3 region has the DNA TGTGCCACCGAGAGCGGGGGGGCCTCAAATACGCAGTATTTT. Translation gives CATESGGASNTQYF.

This chain joins TRBV6-1 and TRBJ1-5, with a tentative D call TRBD1 (5 bases). Deletions cut 10 bases from V and 8 bases from J, with 18 bases between. CDR1 is MNHNS and CDR2 is SASEGT in the germline V gene. This CDR3 comprises 13 residues. CDR3 sequence reads: CATDRGSLEPQHF. DNA for the CDR3: TGTGCCACCGACCGGGGCAGCCTTGAGCCCCAGCATTTT.

The CDR3 protein is CASSMTSGREGYNEQFF. The CDR3 nucleotides read TGTGCCAGCAGCATGACTAGCGGCCGGGAGGGCTACAATGAGCAGTTCTTC. This chain links TRBV9 with TRBJ2-1; TRBD2 matches 9 bases. J was trimmed by 3 bases and V by 4 bases; bases with no gene match: 11. CDR3 length: 17 residues. Germline V gene lookup returns CDR1 SGDLS and CDR2 YYNGEE.

J is TRBJ1-6 and V is TRBV18; weak D call: TRBD1 (5 bases). This CDR3 contains 16 residues. CDR1 is KGHSH, CDR2 LQKENI, per germline. V dropped 0 bases and J dropped 8 bases, with 14 bases sitting between them. The DNA of the CDR3 is TGTGCCAGCTCACCACCGGGCAGGGAACTTTATTCACCCCTCCACTTT. Translated, it gives CASSPPGRELYSPLHF. Looking up the rest from reference TRBV18 and TRBJ1-6 gives the full variable domain: NAGVMQNPRHLVRRRGQEARLRCSPMKGHSHVYWYRQLPEEGLKFMVYLQKENIIDESGMPKERFSAEFPKEGPSILRIQQVVRGDSAAYFCASSPPGRELYSPLHFGNGTRLTVT.

The V gene is TRBV7-2, the J gene TRBJ2-7; D remains unclear. CDR3 length equals 15 residues. Trimming removed 1 base at V and 2 bases at J, with 12 bases between. The V gene's germline CDR1 is SGHTA and CDR2 FQGNSA. The CDR3 sequence: CASSLVVGSPYEQYF. The CDR3 nucleotides are TGTGCCAGCAGCTTAGTGGTGGGTTCACCCTACGAGCAGTACTTC.

The V and J genes are TRBV18 and TRBJ2-2, with D perhaps matching TRBD1 (6 bases). The V and J ends lost 3 bases and 0 bases respectively, with 14 bases between them. Germline CDR1 reads KGHSH; CDR2 reads LQKENI. This CDR3 region has 17 residues. The CDR3 sequence: CASSPRTALANTGELFF. The CDR3 DNA reads TGTGCCAGCTCACCTAGGACAGCACTCGCGAACACCGGGGAGCTGTTTTTT.